This is a list of T cell receptor beta chains from one sample in a study of Ad26.COV2.S vaccination and SARS-CoV-2 variants. Method: immunoSEQ multiplex PCR; TCRdb's copy keeps in-frame clones and lacks some. This table has 350,000 to 450,000 clones, about nine tenths appearing once. Sample: peripheral blood, taken in a trial of Ad26.COV2.S vaccine versus placebo. The receptor source for this set is a person aged 18 to 65 who received the Ad26.COV2.S COVID-19 vaccine or a placebo. Each CDR3 is given with its conserved first and last residue. D genes are given only for firm matches. The size entry is marked missing in some rows and otherwise reads once, few, many or a size class.

v_call	d_call	clone_size	j_call	cdr3_nt	cdr3_aa
TRBV5-6	-	-	TRBJ1-1	TGTGCCAGCAGCGCGGGGACCTCTGAAGCTTTCTTT	CASSAGTSEAFF
TRBV6-1	TRBD2	-	TRBJ2-7	TGTGCCAGCAGTGACTACCCCAGCGGGGGAGGTTCCTACGAGCAGTACTTC	CASSDYPSGGGSYEQYF
TRBV9	TRBD1	-	TRBJ2-3	TGTGCCAGCAGCCTAAGGGACAGGTTAACAGATACGCAGTATTTT	CASSLRDRLTDTQYF
TRBV5-6	TRBD1	-	TRBJ2-2	TGTGCCAGCAGCTTGGGACAGGGGACCGGGGAGCTGTTTTTT	CASSLGQGTGELFF
TRBV20-1	-	once	TRBJ2-5	TGCAGTGCTAGTCGCGGGGCCGGACAAGAGACCCAGTACTTC	CSASRGAGQETQYF
TRBV5-1	-	-	TRBJ1-3	TGCGCCAGCAGCCTGGACACAGCTGGAAACACCATATATTTT	CASSLDTAGNTIYF
TRBV11-3	-	once	TRBJ1-2	TGTGCCAGCAGCTTAGATCTGGCAGGCCCCAACTATGGCTACACCTTC	CASSLDLAGPNYGYTF
TRBV6-5	-	-	TRBJ2-1	TGTGCCAGCAGCCAAGACAACAATGAGCAGTTCTTC	CASSQDNNEQFF
TRBV2	TRBD1	-	TRBJ1-1	TGTGCCACTTCGGGACAGGGTAGGCGCACTGAAGCTTTCTTT	CATSGQGRRTEAFF
TRBV30	TRBD1	-	TRBJ2-2	TGTGCCTGGAGTGTACAACACAGGGGGCGCGTCGGGGAGCTGTTTTTT	CAWSVQHRGRVGELFF
TRBV30	TRBD2	-	TRBJ2-1	TGTGCCTGGAGACTAGCGGGGGGGCCAGGCAATGAGCAGTTCTTC	CAWRLAGGPGNEQFF
TRBV14	TRBD1	-	TRBJ2-2	TGTGCCAGCAGCCAAGTAAGAGGGGGCCATACCGGGGAGCTGTTTTTT	CASSQVRGGHTGELFF
TRBV5-1	TRBD1	-	TRBJ1-2	TGCGCCAGCAGCACCGGGACAGGGGGTAATGGCTACACCTTC	CASSTGTGGNGYTF
TRBV5-1	-	-	TRBJ2-5	TGCGCCAGCAGCTTGGTTTTCCAAGAGACCCAGTACTTC	CASSLVFQETQYF
TRBV15	-	-	TRBJ2-3	TGTGCCACCAGCAGAGATGAAGGGTATCCGCAGTATTTT	CATSRDEGYPQYF
TRBV3-1/TRBV3-2	-	once	TRBJ1-1	TGTGCCAGCAGCCAACCAGGGATGACTGAAGCTTTCTTT	CASSQPGMTEAFF
TRBV30	-	-	TRBJ2-1	TGTGCCTGGAGTATCCCCCACAGCCCTACAGAGCAGTTCTTC	CAWSIPHSPTEQFF
TRBV5-1	-	-	TRBJ2-1	TGCGCCAGCAGGTCGACAGGATACAATGAGCAGTTCTTC	CASRSTGYNEQFF
TRBV24-1	TRBD2	-	TRBJ2-1	TGTGCCACCTCCCCTGCTGGTAGCGGGGAGCAGCAGTTCTTC	CATSPAGSGEQQFF